These T cell receptor beta chains were read from a single sample in a study of blood T cell repertoires in COVID-19. Sequenced by immunoSEQ multiplex PCR; TCRdb stores in-frame clones only, minus some. The table lists 87,000 or so clones, 80% to 90% of them singletons, with about 5% in the top ten. The sample was peripheral blood. The receptors originated from an elderly woman with acute or convalescent COVID-19. Each CDR3 is given with its conserved first and last residue. Each record gives: clone size, J gene, D gene, V gene, CDR3 DNA, CDR3 protein. A D gene is named only where the DNA matches it firmly. A clone size is listed for some rows: how often the clone was seen (once, few, many), or a class if it is expanded.

- | TRBJ2-7 | - | TRBV18 | TGTGCCAGCTCACAAAACCAAGGGGGGGGGACAAGAAACGAGCAGTACTTC | CASSQNQGGGTRNEQYF
- | TRBJ1-4 | - | TRBV7-2 | TGTGCCAGCAGCTTAGGCCCGGGAACCGAAAAACTGTTTTTT | CASSLGPGTEKLFF
- | TRBJ1-1 | - | TRBV4-2 | TGTGCCAGCAGCCAATTACCCCCGGGGGGCACTGAAGCTTTCTTT | CASSQLPPGGTEAFF
- | TRBJ2-1 | TRBD1 | TRBV5-1 | TGCGCCAGCAGCTTGGGGGACAGGGGCGGCTACAATGAGCAGTTCTTC | CASSLGDRGGYNEQFF
once | TRBJ1-1 | - | TRBV19 | TGTGCCAGTGTCGTGGGGGGGGCGGTCACTGAAGCTTTCTTT | CASVVGGAVTEAFF
- | TRBJ1-2 | TRBD1 | TRBV14 | TGTGCCAGCAGTCCCGACAGGGGTTATGGCTACACCTTC | CASSPDRGYGYTF
- | TRBJ1-6 | - | TRBV4-1 | TGCGCCAGCAGCCAAGCGGGTACGGCAGTTCTGGGACCCCTCCACTTT | CASSQAGTAVLGPLHF
- | TRBJ2-3 | TRBD1 | TRBV23-1 | TGCGCCAGCAGTCAAATCACAGGGGCGAGCACAGATACGCAGTATTTT | CASSQITGASTDTQYF
- | TRBJ2-4 | TRBD1 | TRBV27 | TGTGCCAGCAACATCAGGGGGCTCAAAAACATTCAGTACTTC | CASNIRGLKNIQYF
- | TRBJ2-2 | TRBD1 | TRBV27 | TGTGCCAGCAGTTTAAGTACAGGGGCCACCGGGGAGCTGTTTTTT | CASSLSTGATGELFF
- | TRBJ2-5 | - | TRBV21-1 | TGTGCCAGCAGCAAATGTATTCGGGACAGGCAAGAGACCCAGTACTTC | CASSKCIRDRQETQYF
few | TRBJ1-5 | - | TRBV10-3 | TGTGCCATCAGTGGGGGCAGTAACAATCAGCCCCAGCATTTT | CAISGGSNNQPQHF
- | TRBJ1-2 | - | TRBV15 | TGTGCCACCAGCAGAGAGGGGCTCGGTAACTATGGCTACACCTTC | CATSREGLGNYGYTF
once | TRBJ2-3 | - | TRBV5-1 | TGCGCCAGCAGCTTGGTACAGGGCACAGATACGCAGTATTTT | CASSLVQGTDTQYF
- | TRBJ2-3 | TRBD2 | TRBV5-1 | TGCGCCAGCAGCTCGGGGACTAGCGGAACCGCTAGCACAGATACGCAGTATTTT | CASSSGTSGTASTDTQYF
- | TRBJ1-2 | - | TRBV12-5 | TGTGCTAGTGGTTCGACAGGTTCTTTGGAAGGCTACACCTTC | CASGSTGSLEGYTF
once | TRBJ2-7 | TRBD1 | TRBV12-5 | TGTGCTAGTGGTTTGGCGACGGGACAGGGGCTAACCTACGAGCAGTACTTC | CASGLATGQGLTYEQYF
- | TRBJ2-7 | TRBD2 | TRBV11-3 | TGTGCCAGCAGCTTAACCCTTAGCGGGGGTCGGCGCGAGCAGTACTTC | CASSLTLSGGRREQYF
- | TRBJ2-3 | TRBD2 | TRBV5-1 | TGCGCCAGCAGCCCAGGGGTAGCGGGGGGGCCGACAGATACGCAGTATTTT | CASSPGVAGGPTDTQYF
- | TRBJ2-2 | TRBD2 | TRBV5-1 | TGCGCCAGCAGCTTTACCGGGACTAGTGTGCCCGGGGAGCTGTTTTTT | CASSFTGTSVPGELFF
- | TRBJ2-3 | TRBD2 | TRBV4-1 | TGCGCCAGCAGCCGGAGCGGGGGGGTCACAGATACGCAGTATTTT | CASSRSGGVTDTQYF
- | TRBJ2-7 | - | TRBV13 | TGTGCCAGCGGTAGGGGGGGTGACGAGCAGTACTTC | CASGRGGDEQYF
- | TRBJ2-1 | TRBD1 | TRBV4-1 | TGCGCCAGCAGCCAAGGGACAGGGGGGTACAATGAGCAGTTCTTC | CASSQGTGGYNEQFF
- | TRBJ1-2 | TRBD1 | TRBV9 | TGTGCCAGCAGCGTAGAACCGACAGGGAACTATGGCTACACCTTC | CASSVEPTGNYGYTF
- | TRBJ1-1 | - | TRBV29-1 | TGCAGCGTTATCAGGGACACTGAAGCTTTCTTT | CSVIRDTEAFF
- | TRBJ2-1 | TRBD2 | TRBV7-8 | TGTGCCAGCAGCCTCGAACTAGCGGATAATGAGCAGTTCTTC | CASSLELADNEQFF
- | TRBJ1-5 | - | TRBV6-2/TRBV6-3 | TGTGCCAGCAGTCGACTCAGGGTCGATTCAAATCAGCCCCAGCATTTT | CASSRLRVDSNQPQHF
- | TRBJ2-7 | - | TRBV6-5 | TGTGCCAGCAGTTACGACAGGGGAGGGTCCGAGCAGTACTTC | CASSYDRGGSEQYF
few | TRBJ2-4 | TRBD1 | TRBV27 | TGTGCCAGCACAGGGGGCGCCAAAAACATTCAGTACTTC | CASTGGAKNIQYF
- | TRBJ1-6 | TRBD1 | TRBV7-9 | TGTGCCAGCAGGCCAGGGACAGAGGGTTCACCCCTCCACTTT | CASRPGTEGSPLHF
once | TRBJ1-2 | - | TRBV12-3/TRBV12-4 | TGTGCCAGCAGGGTCGGGGGTCAAAGTGGCTACACCTTC | CASRVGGQSGYTF
few | TRBJ1-5 | - | TRBV2 | TGTGCCAGCAGTTTAAGGGGGTTCGGGCAGCCCCAGCATTTT | CASSLRGFGQPQHF
once | TRBJ1-6 | - | TRBV19 | TGTGCCAGTAGTAGAAGCGATTCACCCCTCCACTTT | CASSRSDSPLHF
many | TRBJ2-7 | - | TRBV30 | TGTGCCTTCTTGGGAGCCTTAGGGAGCGAGCAGTACTTC | CAFLGALGSEQYF
- | TRBJ2-2 | TRBD2 | TRBV9 | TGTGCCAGCAGCGTAGGAGGACTAGCGGGGTACACCGGGGAGCTGTTTTTT | CASSVGGLAGYTGELFF
- | TRBJ2-3 | - | TRBV4-2 | TGTGCCAGCAGTCCCGGGACCATGCGGGAAGATACGCAGTATTTT | CASSPGTMREDTQYF
- | TRBJ2-7 | TRBD1 | TRBV6-5 | TGTGCCAGCCAGGACAGGCAAACCTACGAGCAGTACTTC | CASQDRQTYEQYF
- | TRBJ2-3 | - | TRBV28 | TGTGCCAGCAGGGGGCAGAGCACAGATACGCAGTATTTT | CASRGQSTDTQYF
- | TRBJ2-7 | TRBD1 | TRBV5-1 | TGCGCCAGCAGCGGTAGACAGGGGATCGCCTACGAGCAGTACTTC | CASSGRQGIAYEQYF
once | TRBJ2-1 | TRBD2 | TRBV18 | TGTGCCAGCTCACCAGGGACTACCCTCGATGAGCAGTTCTTC | CASSPGTTLDEQFF
- | TRBJ2-7 | - | TRBV14 | TGTGCCAGCAGCCAAGAACTTACCGGTCGGCAGTACTTC | CASSQELTGRQYF
- | TRBJ2-1 | - | TRBV15 | TGTGCCACAAGGGGCTTGAATGAGCAGTTCTTC | CATRGLNEQFF
- | TRBJ1-3 | - | TRBV19 | TGTGCCAGTAGACAACAGTACTCTGGAAACACCATATATTTT | CASRQQYSGNTIYF
- | TRBJ1-2 | - | TRBV4-3 | TGCGCCAGCAGCCAAGAAGCTCGGGTGCGCGCCATGGGCTATGGCTACACCTTC | CASSQEARVRAMGYGYTF
- | TRBJ1-1 | - | TRBV18 | TGTGCCAGCTCACCACCAACAGGGCCGCGAACTGAAGCTTTCTTT | CASSPPTGPRTEAFF
- | TRBJ1-1 | - | TRBV3-1/TRBV3-2 | TGTGCCAGCAGCCAAGTGCGGGCCGAAACTGAAGCTTTCTTT | CASSQVRAETEAFF
- | TRBJ2-1 | TRBD2 | TRBV12-3/TRBV12-4 | TGTGCCAGCAGTCCTAGCGGCAATGAGCAGTTCTTC | CASSPSGNEQFF
- | TRBJ1-5 | - | TRBV19 | TGTGCCAGTAGTATCAGGTGGTCCAATCAGCCCCAGCATTTT | CASSIRWSNQPQHF
- | TRBJ1-6 | - | TRBV9 | TGTGCCAGCAGCGTAGGGCATCAAAATTCACCCCTCCACTTT | CASSVGHQNSPLHF
- | TRBJ1-3 | - | TRBV4-2 | TGTGCCAGCAGCCAAGATCAGGGGAGGGCCACTGGAAACACCATATATTTT | CASSQDQGRATGNTIYF
once | TRBJ1-2 | TRBD1 | TRBV18 | TGTGCCAGCTCACCGGGACAGGGAGCGCGAGGCTACACCTTC | CASSPGQGARGYTF
- | TRBJ1-1 | - | TRBV5-1 | TGCGCCAGCACCCCCGCGCGGGGGCCGGGGACTGAAGCTTTCTTT | CASTPARGPGTEAFF
- | TRBJ1-5 | - | TRBV6-5 | TGTGCCAGCAGTCCACAGGGAACTCAGCCCCAGCATTTT | CASSPQGTQPQHF
- | TRBJ1-1 | - | TRBV12-3/TRBV12-4 | TGTGCCAGCACCGGACAGAGGAACACTGAAGCTTTCTTT | CASTGQRNTEAFF
- | TRBJ1-2 | - | TRBV7-9 | TGTGCCAGCAGCAAGGACAGCTATGGCTACACCTTC | CASSKDSYGYTF
- | TRBJ2-5 | TRBD1 | TRBV19 | TGTGCCAGTAGTTTGGACAGGGTACAGACCCAGTACTTC | CASSLDRVQTQYF
- | TRBJ2-3 | - | TRBV27 | TGTGCCAGCAGTTTACGGGTCCGGGACACCCGCCCAGATACGCAGTATTTT | CASSLRVRDTRPDTQYF
once | TRBJ2-3 | TRBD2 | TRBV7-8 | TGTGCCAGCAGCCACAGGACTAGCGGAAGCACAGATACGCAGTATTTT | CASSHRTSGSTDTQYF